Each of the 21 T cell receptor beta chains below was sequenced from the same sample in a study of blood T cell repertoires in COVID-19. Clones were sequenced by immunoSEQ multiplex PCR, and TCRdb holds only the in-frame ones, with some missing. This table holds around 310,000 clones, around 90% found once. The sample taken for sequencing was PBMCs or T cells enriched from blood (not recorded which). The receptors here all came from a man aged 25 to 40 who had recovered from COVID-19.

The gene calls are TRBV28 and TRBJ2-1; 9 bases align to TRBD2. CDR3 length: 15 amino acids. Per the germline V gene, CDR1 is MDHEN and CDR2 is SYDVKM. J was trimmed by 4 bases and V by 2 bases; bases with no gene match: 3. The CDR3 region has the DNA TGTGCCAGCAGTTTAGCAGCGGGGGGATACAATGAGCAGTTCTTC. It translates to CASSLAAGGYNEQFF.

The chain recombines TRBV29-1 with TRBJ2-1, with D tentatively TRBD1 (5 bases). Germline lookup yields CDR1 SQVTM and CDR2 ANQGSEA. This CDR3 is 11 amino acids long. The V and J ends lost 5 bases and 9 bases respectively, with 11 bases between them. The CDR3 nucleotides are TGCAGCGTTCATCCGACAGTTGAGCAGTTCTTC. The encoded protein is CSVHPTVEQFF.

This chain links TRBV6-5 with TRBJ2-6, with 8 bases fitting TRBD2. Germline lookup yields CDR1 MNHEY and CDR2 SVGAGI. CDR3 length equals 15 residues. V was pared by 6 bases and J by 1 base, with 2 bases of the junction left unmatched. CDR3: CASRPGGSGANVLTF. The CDR3 DNA is TGTGCCAGCAGGCCGGGGGGGTCTGGGGCCAACGTCCTGACTTTC.

The rearrangement uses TRBV19 and TRBJ2-3; 10 positions agree with TRBD1. Germline CDR1 and CDR2: LNHDA and SQIVND (reference sequence). Trimming cost V 0 bases and J 4 bases; bases outside gene matches: 4. The CDR3 contains 16 residues. The CDR3 DNA reads as TGTGCCAGTAGTATAGATGGGACAGGGGATGCAGATACGCAGTATTTT. Its protein is CASSIDGTGDADTQYF.

CDR3 sequence: CASSLSGTRVGEKLFF. CDR3 sequence (DNA): TGTGCCAGCAGTTTATCCGGGACAAGGGTAGGAGAAAAACTGTTTTTT. V gene TRBV28 combines with J gene TRBJ1-4; weak D call: TRBD1 (6 bases). V was shortened by 1 base and J by 8 bases, with 17 bases between the two germline ends. Germline loops: CDR1 MDHEN, CDR2 SYDVKM. This CDR3 has 16 amino acids.

The genes are TRBV4-1 and TRBJ1-2; TRBD1 matches 10 bases. Germline V gives CDR1 MGHRA, CDR2 YSYEKL. The CDR3 extends over 15 amino acids. J gave up 4 bases and V 0 bases, and 2 bases lay outside the gene matches. The CDR3 here is CASSQERQGAYGYTF. The CDR3 coding sequence is TGCGCCAGCAGCCAAGAACGACAGGGGGCCTATGGCTACACCTTC.

This chain connects TRBV30 to TRBJ1-4; perhaps TRBD1 as D (6 bases). The germline V and J ends were trimmed by 7 bases and 4 bases, with 16 bases remaining between them. Germline V gives CDR1 GTSNPN, CDR2 SVGIG (reference sequence). The CDR3 has 14 residues. The CDR3 protein is CAYSRGGGNEKLFF. The CDR3 region has the DNA TGTGCCTACAGCAGGGGCGGGGGTAATGAAAAACTGTTTTTT.

The genes are TRBV5-4 and TRBJ2-7; 9 bases align to TRBD1. Germline V gene sequence: CDR1 SGHNT, CDR2 YYREEE (reference sequence). The CDR3 is 16 residues long. With 3 bases clipped from V and 0 bases from J, the junction kept 7 bases outside the gene matches. CDR3 sequence: CASSWGQGLSSYEQYF. CDR3 in DNA: TGTGCCAGCAGCTGGGGACAGGGACTTAGCTCCTACGAGCAGTACTTC.

This clone has only a few counts. The chain carries TRBV30 and TRBJ1-2; D gene ambiguous. CDR1 GTSNPN and CDR2 SVGIG come from the germline V gene (reference sequence). V shed 3 bases and J shed 8 bases, with 10 bases lying between them. This CDR3 comprises 11 residues. CDR3: CAWRPSGGYTF. CDR3 coding DNA: TGTGCCTGGAGGCCCTCGGGAGGCTACACCTTC.

The table lists this clone with a count of one. At the DNA level, this CDR3 is encoded by other sequences in the same sample as well. The rearrangement links TRBV13 to TRBJ1-5; 8 nucleotides align to TRBD1. Per the germline V gene, CDR1 is PRHDT and CDR2 is FYEKMQ (reference sequence). The J segment lost 1 base and the V segment lost 5 bases, leaving 4 bases of the junction unmatched. The CDR3 runs 15 residues. CDR3 loop: CASSLGQGSNQPQHF. The CDR3, as DNA: TGTGCCAGCAGCCTCGGACAGGGAAGCAATCAGCCCCAGCATTTT.

The chain carries TRBV5-4 and TRBJ2-1; tentatively, D is TRBD1 (5 bases). V was trimmed by 0 bases and J by 7 bases, leaving 11 bases between them. The CDR3 has 14 residues. Germline V lookup: CDR1 SGHNT, CDR2 YYREEE (reference sequence). The CDR3 region is CASSLGRQFNEQFF. The CDR3 DNA reads TGTGCCAGCAGCTTGGGGAGACAGTTTAATGAGCAGTTCTTC.

V gene TRBV19 combines with J gene TRBJ1-5, with 8 bases lining up with TRBD1. Germline trimming cut 5 bases from V and 5 bases from J; bases unmatched to any gene: 5. CDR3 length: 14 residues. Germline CDR1 and CDR2: LNHDA and SQIVND (reference sequence). In DNA, the CDR3 is TGTGCCAGTAGTGGGCAGACAGGGGATCAGCCCCAGCATTTT. Amino acids: CASSGQTGDQPQHF.

To note about this clone: Since the CDR3 does not end with the conserved phenylalanine or tryptophan, this likely comes from a read error. The DNA is omitted, as the CDR3 cannot be located on it reliably, and the CDR3 follows TCRdb's listing. The CDR3 region is CASSELGGS. The chain is built from TRBV6-4 and TRBJ1-1. Germline assignment: CDR1 MRHNA and CDR2 SNTAGT. The CDR3 totals 9 residues, both ends included.

This rearrangement joins TRBV5-6 to TRBJ2-2, with D tentatively TRBD2 (5 bases). Looked up from germline, CDR1 is SGHDT and CDR2 is YYEEEE. V was pared by 0 bases and J by 1 base, with 10 bases between. This CDR3 is built from 16 residues. The CDR3 is CASSLGTRVNTGELFF. The CDR3 region has the DNA TGTGCCAGCAGCTTGGGAACTAGGGTGAACACCGGGGAGCTGTTTTTT.

The chain employs TRBV4-1 and TRBJ2-2, with D uncertain. This CDR3 comprises 15 residues. V was cut by 0 bases and J by 2 bases, with 7 bases left in between. Germline-derived CDR1 and CDR2 are MGHRA and YSYEKL. The CDR3 sequence is CASSQDNRNTGELFF. The CDR3 coding sequence is TGCGCCAGCAGCCAAGACAACAGAAACACCGGGGAGCTGTTTTTT.

The chain couples TRBV2 to TRBJ1-4; D might be TRBD1 (5 bases). V was trimmed by 11 bases and J by 0 bases, leaving 19 bases between them. This CDR3 is 16 amino acids long. In germline, CDR1 is SNHLY, CDR2 FYNNEI. The DNA for the CDR3 is TGTGCCGGAGGGATGGACAAACCTCCAACTAATGAAAAACTGTTTTTT. Protein product: CAGGMDKPPTNEKLFF.

The genes are TRBV2 and TRBJ2-4; weak D call: TRBD1 (6 bases). The CDR3 covers 15 residues. Trimming cost V 6 bases and J 0 bases, with 12 bases left between them. Germline V gives CDR1 SNHLY, CDR2 FYNNEI. For the CDR3, the DNA is TGTGCCAGCAGGGAAAGGACAGTAGCCAAAAACATTCAGTACTTC. This codes for CASRERTVAKNIQYF. Supplemented by reference TRBV2 and TRBJ2-4, the full variable domain reads EPEVTQTPSHQVTQMGQEVILRCVPISNHLYFYWYRQILGQKVEFLVSFYNNEISEKSEIFDDQFSVERPDGSNFTLKIRSTKLEDSAMYFCASRERTVAKNIQYFGAGTRLSVL.

The sample holds one count of this clone. This rearrangement joins TRBV6-2 or TRBV6-3 to TRBJ1-2; 9 bases are shared with TRBD1. With 6 bases clipped from V and 6 bases from J, the junction kept 5 bases outside the gene matches. The CDR3 contains 13 residues. In germline, CDR1 is MNHEY, CDR2 SVGEGT. CDR3 sequence: CASSLGQGHGYTF. The DNA for the CDR3 is TGTGCCAGCAGCTTGGGACAGGGCCATGGCTACACCTTC.

V usage is TRBV7-9 and J usage is TRBJ2-5; TRBD2 is a possible D gene (6 bases). CDR1 and CDR2 from the germline V gene are SEHNR and FQNEAQ (reference sequence). Trimming cost V 5 bases and J 1 base, with 17 bases left between them. The CDR3 contains 16 residues. CDR3 in amino acids: CASSRLRASVQETQYF. The CDR3 nucleotides read TGTGCCAGCAGCCGCCTTCGGGCTAGCGTCCAAGAGACCCAGTACTTC.

V and J are TRBV7-9 and TRBJ2-3, with 10 bases matching TRBD2. V lost 4 bases to trimming and J lost 4 bases; unmatched junction nucleotides: 8. The CDR3 sequence is 16 residues long. Germline values: CDR1 SEHNR, CDR2 FQNEAQ (reference sequence). The CDR3 DNA is TGTGCCAGCAGCTCCCCAGCGGGGGGGCCCCCAGATACGCAGTATTTT. Encoded protein: CASSSPAGGPPDTQYF.

This chain links TRBV3-1 (or the pseudogene TRBV3-2) with TRBJ1-1; 8 nucleotides agree with TRBD1. Germline CDR1 is LGHDT and CDR2 is YNNKEL (reference sequence). CDR3 length: 15 amino acids. Germline trimming cut 5 bases from V and 1 base from J; bases unmatched to any gene: 6. This CDR3 reads CASSKWGQENTEAFF. CDR3 DNA sequence: TGTGCCAGCAGCAAGTGGGGACAGGAGAACACTGAAGCTTTCTTT.